A selection of T cell receptor beta chains follows, all from one sample in a study of T cell repertoires in cytomegalovirus infection. TCRdb passed the reads through MiXCR, listing each CDR3 protein once. The sample includes around 250,000 distinct CDR3 sequences, approximately 15% of them seen just once. The specimen was CD8+ T cells from PBMCs. All receptors come from a human donor in good health (CMV status not recorded). Some clones in this sample may be carry-over from other donors' samples. The CDR3 runs from the conserved cysteine through the conserved F or W. The D gene is left open where the match is weak. Size is omitted from some rows. Given values are once, few, many or a class for expanded clones.

V	size	J	D	CDR3	DNA
TRBV6-2/TRBV6-3	NA	TRBJ1-1	NA	CASSSRYNTEAFF	TGTGCCAGCAGTTCCCGTTACAACACTGAAGCTTTCTTT
TRBV9	few	TRBJ1-1	NA	CASSYGGEGTEAFF	TGTGCCAGCAGCTACGGAGGGGAGGGCACTGAAGCTTTCTTT
TRBV20-1	NA	TRBJ1-6	TRBD1	CSAKEGQGLPGENSPLHF	TGCAGTGCCAAAGAGGGACAGGGGCTCCCGGGGGAGAATTCACCCCTCCACTTT
TRBV4-3	NA	TRBJ2-6	NA	CASSQDHGGSGANVLTF	TGCGCCAGCAGCCAAGACCACGGCGGATCTGGGGCCAACGTCCTGACTTTC
TRBV5-4	NA	TRBJ1-1	NA	CASSVLEGRNTEAFF	TGTGCCAGCAGCGTTTTGGAGGGGCGGAACACTGAAGCTTTCTTT
TRBV6-2/TRBV6-3	NA	TRBJ2-7	TRBD2	CATRNLAGAYEQYF	TGTGCCACCAGGAACTTAGCGGGGGCCTACGAGCAGTACTTC
TRBV7-9	NA	TRBJ2-1	NA	CASSLGSHNEQFF	TGTGCCAGCAGCTTAGGTAGCCACAATGAGCAGTTCTTC
TRBV6-1	many	TRBJ2-5	TRBD1	CASTGTGELAKETQYF	TGTGCCAGCACCGGAACAGGGGAATTGGCGAAAGAGACCCAGTACTTC
TRBV7-6	many	TRBJ2-5	NA	CASSLGDPPPAQYF	TGTGCCAGCAGCTTAGGGGACCCCCCGCCGGCCCAGTACTTC
TRBV28	large	TRBJ2-1	NA	CASSLEALSSYNEQFF	TGTGCCAGCAGTTTAGAGGCCTTGAGCTCCTACAATGAGCAGTTCTTC
TRBV7-9	many	TRBJ2-5	NA	CASSPRGQLQETQYF	TGTGCCAGCAGCCCCCGGGGGCAGTTACAAGAGACCCAGTACTTC
TRBV20-1	NA	TRBJ2-3	NA	CSARDSGQTDTQYF	TGCAGTGCTAGAGACTCGGGACAAACAGATACGCAGTATTTT
TRBV11-3	many	TRBJ1-1	NA	CASSLVENTEAFF	TGTGCCAGCAGCCTGGTGGAGAACACTGAAGCTTTCTTT
TRBV5-1	few	TRBJ2-4	TRBD1	CASSPSGTGENIQYF	TGCGCCAGCAGCCCATCCGGGACAGGGGAAAACATTCAGTACTTC
TRBV19	NA	TRBJ1-5	NA	CASSISSGPRNQPQHF	TGTGCCAGTAGTATATCTTCAGGGCCCCGCAATCAGCCCCAGCATTTT
TRBV7-8	many	TRBJ1-5	NA	CASSPPSLDRSNQPQHF	TGTGCCAGCAGCCCCCCCAGCCTCGACAGAAGCAATCAGCCCCAGCATTTT
TRBV4-2	many	TRBJ2-7	TRBD2	CASSQGTSGERSYEQYF	TGTGCCAGCAGCCAAGGGACTAGCGGGGAACGCTCCTACGAGCAGTACTTC
TRBV6-5	many	TRBJ2-1	TRBD2	CASTVAGGGLGEQFF	TGTGCCAGCACCGTAGCGGGAGGGGGCCTAGGTGAGCAGTTCTTC
TRBV25-1	NA	TRBJ1-1	NA	CASSEYVGEAFF	TGTGCCAGCAGTGAATACGTGGGTGAAGCTTTCTTT
TRBV3-1	few	TRBJ2-5	NA	CASSSRLVQTETQYF	TGTGCCAGCAGCTCCCGACTAGTCCAAACGGAGACCCAGTACTTC
TRBV29-1	NA	TRBJ2-2	NA	CSVDTGITGELFF	TGCAGCGTTGACACAGGGATCACCGGGGAGCTGTTTTTT
TRBV7-9	NA	TRBJ2-1	NA	CASSSAWGVYNEQFF	TGTGCCAGCAGCTCCGCGTGGGGGGTTTACAATGAGCAGTTCTTC
TRBV7-9	NA	TRBJ1-2	NA	CASSPPAYGYTF	TGTGCCAGCAGCCCCCCAGCCTATGGCTACACCTTC
TRBV4-1	NA	TRBJ2-7	NA	CASSQLQSYEQYF	TGCGCCAGCAGCCAACTCCAATCCTACGAGCAGTACTTC
TRBV7-8	many	TRBJ1-3	NA	CASSLAWGNGNTIYF	TGTGCCAGCAGCTTAGCGTGGGGTAACGGAAACACCATATATTTT
TRBV12-3/TRBV12-4	many	TRBJ2-5	TRBD1	CASARQGETQYF	TGTGCCAGCGCGAGACAGGGAGAGACCCAGTACTTC
TRBV20-1	NA	TRBJ2-7	NA	CSARVSEQYF	TGCAGTGCTAGAGTAAGCGAGCAGTACTTC
TRBV6-5	few	TRBJ1-1	NA	CASSYARDTEAFF	TGTGCCAGCAGTTACGCCAGGGACACTGAAGCTTTCTTT
TRBV29-1	NA	TRBJ2-3	TRBD1	CSVTTGGGSDTQYF	TGCAGCGTCACGACAGGGGGCGGGTCAGATACGCAGTATTTT
TRBV27	few	TRBJ1-6	NA	CASSLVANASPLHF	TGTGCCAGCAGTTTGGTGGCAAACGCTTCACCCCTCCACTTT
TRBV6-2/TRBV6-3	many	TRBJ1-5	NA	CASSPLEDAYNQPQHF	TGTGCCAGCAGCCCCCTAGAAGACGCCTACAATCAGCCCCAGCATTTT
TRBV7-8	many	TRBJ2-2	NA	CASIQAPAGTGELFF	TGTGCCAGCATCCAAGCTCCAGCGGGCACCGGGGAGCTGTTTTTT
TRBV2	NA	TRBJ2-3	NA	CASRGAGRADTQYF	TGTGCCAGCAGAGGAGCAGGGCGCGCAGATACGCAGTATTTT